This T cell receptor beta chain is drawn from a study of response to subunit inactivated influenza vaccine. Overall study findings and caveats: The authors proposed limited new T cell recruitment per seasonal influenza vaccination.

From the RT-PCR reads, TCRdb called clonotypes with MiXCR, one entry per CDR3 protein. The repertoire holds 500,000 to 650,000 distinct CDR3 sequences, with less than 8% as singletons. In regard to this clonotype: The antigen remains undetermined. A read error is possible here, since a much larger clone lies one base away.

This CDR3 is 13 amino acids long. The chain joins TRBV12-3 or TRBV12-4 to TRBJ2-2; no clear D gene. The sequenced sample was PBMCs from blood, obtained roughly 24 months after vaccination. The receptor was derived from a man between 45 and 75 years old who received an inactivated influenza vaccine. The CDR3, as DNA: TGTCCCAGCAGTTCTTATTCTGGCGGGGAGCTGTTTTTT. Protein product: CPSSSYSGGELFF.